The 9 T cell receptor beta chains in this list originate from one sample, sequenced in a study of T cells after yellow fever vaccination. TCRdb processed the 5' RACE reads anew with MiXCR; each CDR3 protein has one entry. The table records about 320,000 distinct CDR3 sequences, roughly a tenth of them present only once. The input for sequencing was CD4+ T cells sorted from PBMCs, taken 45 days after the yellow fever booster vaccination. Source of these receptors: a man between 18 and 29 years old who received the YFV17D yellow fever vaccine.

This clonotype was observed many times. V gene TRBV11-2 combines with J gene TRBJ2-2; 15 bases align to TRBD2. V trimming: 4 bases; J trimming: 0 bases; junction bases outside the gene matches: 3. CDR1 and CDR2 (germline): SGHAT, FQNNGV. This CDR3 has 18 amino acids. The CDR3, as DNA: TGTGCCAGCAGCTCGTGGACTAGCGGGGGGGCGAACACCGGGGAGCTGTTTTTT. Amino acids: CASSSWTSGGANTGELFF.

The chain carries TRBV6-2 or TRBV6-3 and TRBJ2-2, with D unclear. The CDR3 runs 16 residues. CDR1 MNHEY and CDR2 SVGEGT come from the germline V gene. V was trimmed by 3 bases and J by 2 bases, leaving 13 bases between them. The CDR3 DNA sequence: TGTGCCAGCAGTTATTGGATGGGTATTAACACCGGGGAGCTGTTTTTT. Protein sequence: CASSYWMGINTGELFF.

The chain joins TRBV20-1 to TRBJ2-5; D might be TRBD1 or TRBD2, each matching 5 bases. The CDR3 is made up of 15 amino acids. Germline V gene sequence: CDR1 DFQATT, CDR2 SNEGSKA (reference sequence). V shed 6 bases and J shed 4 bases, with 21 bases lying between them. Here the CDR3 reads CSADFPWGNGETQYF. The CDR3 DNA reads TGCAGTGCCGATTTCCCCTGGGGGAATGGAGAGACCCAGTACTTC.

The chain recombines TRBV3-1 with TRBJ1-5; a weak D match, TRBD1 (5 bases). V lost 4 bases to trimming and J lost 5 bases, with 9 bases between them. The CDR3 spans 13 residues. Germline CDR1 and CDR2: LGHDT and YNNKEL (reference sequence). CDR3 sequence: CASSPARDQPQHF. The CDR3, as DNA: TGTGCCAGCAGCCCAGCCAGGGATCAGCCCCAGCATTTT.

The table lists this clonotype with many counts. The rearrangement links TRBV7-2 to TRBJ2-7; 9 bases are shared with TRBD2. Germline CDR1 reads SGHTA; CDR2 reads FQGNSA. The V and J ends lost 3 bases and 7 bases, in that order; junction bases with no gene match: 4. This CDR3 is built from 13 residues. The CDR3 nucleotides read TGTGCCAGCAGCTTCGCGGGGGGGCATGAGCAGTACTTC. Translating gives CASSFAGGHEQYF.

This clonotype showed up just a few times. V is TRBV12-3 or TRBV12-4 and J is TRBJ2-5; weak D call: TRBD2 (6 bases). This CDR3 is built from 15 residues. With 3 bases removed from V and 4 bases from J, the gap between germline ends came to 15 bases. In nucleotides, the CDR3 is TGTGCCAGCAGTTTTGCGGGACGGCCGAGAGAGACCCAGTACTTC. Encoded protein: CASSFAGRPRETQYF.

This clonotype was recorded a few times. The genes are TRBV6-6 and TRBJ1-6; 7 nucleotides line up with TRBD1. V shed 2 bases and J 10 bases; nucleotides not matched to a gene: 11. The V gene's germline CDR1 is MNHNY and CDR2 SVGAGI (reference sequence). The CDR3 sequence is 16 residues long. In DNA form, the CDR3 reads TGTGCCAGCAGTTACGCGTACAGGGGAGGAAAGTCACCCCTCCACTTT. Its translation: CASSYAYRGGKSPLHF.

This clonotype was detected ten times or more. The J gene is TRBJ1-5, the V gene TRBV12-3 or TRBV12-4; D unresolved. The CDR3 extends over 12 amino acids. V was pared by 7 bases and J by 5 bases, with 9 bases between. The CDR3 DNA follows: TGTGCCAGCACTCACGGCGATCAGCCCCAGCATTTT. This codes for CASTHGDQPQHF.

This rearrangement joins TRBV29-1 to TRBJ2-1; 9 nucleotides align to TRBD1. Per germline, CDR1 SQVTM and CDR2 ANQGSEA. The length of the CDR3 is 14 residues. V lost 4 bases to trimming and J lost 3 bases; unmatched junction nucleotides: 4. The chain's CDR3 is CSVGGDRVYNEQFF. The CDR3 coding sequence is TGCAGCGTTGGGGGGGACAGGGTCTACAATGAGCAGTTCTTC.